The next 13 T cell receptor beta chains were all read from a single sample in a study of blood T cell repertoires in COVID-19. Profiled with immunoSEQ multiplex PCR; TCRdb holds only in-frame clones, not every one. The data hold around 18,000 clones, with roughly 89% observed a single time. The sample was peripheral blood. The receptors originated from a man aged 55 to 70 with active COVID-19.

In regard to this clone: This sample includes further DNA sequences coding for the same CDR3. V and J are TRBV7-9 and TRBJ1-2; a possible D gene is TRBD1 (6 bases). CDR1 and CDR2 (germline): SEHNR, FQNEAQ (reference sequence). V lost 1 base and J 8 bases, leaving 11 bases between the germline ends. The CDR3 length is 13 residues. In DNA form, the CDR3 reads TGTGCCAGCAGCTTAGATGGGGGCGGCGGCTACACCTTC. Translating it yields CASSLDGGGGYTF.

The chain carries TRBV5-5 and TRBJ2-5; 7 bases align to TRBD2. CDR3 size: 13 residues. Germline loops: CDR1 SGHKS, CDR2 YYEKEE (reference sequence). Trimming cost V 2 bases and J 6 bases; bases outside gene matches: 4. The CDR3 DNA is TGTGCCAGCAGCTTAGGACTAGAGAAGACCCAGTACTTC. Translating it yields CASSLGLEKTQYF. Full variable domain (rest looked up from reference TRBV5-5 and TRBJ2-5): DAGVTQSPTHLIKTRGQQVTLRCSPISGHKSVSWYQQVLGQGPQFIFQYYEKEERGRGNFPDRFSARQFPNYSSELNVNALLLGDSALYLCASSLGLEKTQYFGPGTRLLVL.

The chain has TRBV9 and TRBJ2-5; no clear D gene. Trimming took off 4 bases at V and 7 bases at J, with 8 bases between the two ends. CDR3 length: 11 amino acids. The germline V gene has CDR1 SGDLS and CDR2 YYNGEE. The CDR3 reads CASSPGRTQYF. The CDR3 nucleotides read TGTGCCAGCAGCCCCGGTAGGACCCAGTACTTC.

The V and J genes are TRBV30 and TRBJ2-7; tentatively, D is TRBD1 (6 bases). This CDR3 region has 16 residues. Germline assignment: CDR1 GTSNPN and CDR2 SVGIG (reference sequence). V dropped 8 bases and J dropped 0 bases, with 23 bases sitting between them. The CDR3 protein is CAGRDTRPQPSYEQYF. The CDR3 bases are TGTGCCGGCCGGGACACCAGACCTCAGCCCTCCTACGAGCAGTACTTC.

V and J are TRBV2 and TRBJ2-7, with TRBD2 identical over 8 bases. The germline V gene has CDR1 SNHLY and CDR2 FYNNEI. V gave up 4 bases and J gave up 4 bases; unmatched junction bases: 3. CDR3 length equals 13 residues. In DNA form, the CDR3 reads TGTGCCAGCAGTGCGGGGGGGGATTACGAGCAGTACTTC. Protein: CASSAGGDYEQYF.

This rearrangement joins TRBV5-6 to TRBJ2-7, with 8 positions matching TRBD2. The CDR3 consists of 15 residues. CDR1 is SGHDT, CDR2 YYEEEE, per germline. V lost 0 bases, J lost 4 bases, and 6 bases stayed unmatched. CDR3: CASSLAGGAAYEQYF. In nucleotides, the CDR3 is TGTGCCAGCAGCTTGGCCGGGGGGGCGGCGTACGAGCAGTACTTC.

This clone was counted a few times. This chain connects TRBV1 to TRBJ1-5; TRBD1 is the table's D call, not checked against the DNA. TRBV1 is a pseudogene segment. This CDR3 is built from 17 residues. The DNA for the CDR3 is TGCACCAGCAGCCAAGATCGGGGACAGCATAGCAATCAGCCCCAGCATTTT. It specifies CTSSQDRGQHSNQPQHF.

CDR3 in DNA: TGTGCCAGTAGTATGGGAGGGACAGGGCTTTATGAAAAACTGTTTTTT. It codes for CASSMGGTGLYEKLFF. V gene TRBV19 combines with J gene TRBJ1-4; 9 nucleotides align to TRBD1. The V gene end was trimmed by 3 bases and the J gene end by 6 bases; junction bases not matched to a gene: 8. There are 16 residues in the CDR3. Germline V gives CDR1 LNHDA, CDR2 SQIVND (reference sequence).

The chain is built from TRBV5-6 and TRBJ2-7; possible D gene TRBD1, 6 bases. This CDR3 is 14 amino acids long. Germline CDR1 reads SGHDT; CDR2 reads YYEEEE. The ends were cut back, 7 bases at V and 2 bases at J, with 16 bases in the middle. The CDR3 region has the DNA TGTGCCAGCCGGGGTACAGGGAGACCCTACGAGCAGTACTTC. Amino acid sequence: CASRGTGRPYEQYF.

The V call is TRBV19, the J call TRBJ1-6; maybe TRBD1 (6 bases). Per germline, CDR1 LNHDA and CDR2 SQIVND (reference sequence). V lost 5 bases and J 2 bases, leaving 16 bases between the germline ends. The CDR3 is made up of 17 amino acids. CDR3 sequence: CASSAPSRTAYNSPLHF. CDR3 in DNA: TGTGCCAGTAGTGCCCCCTCTCGGACAGCCTATAATTCACCCCTCCACTTT.

This chain uses TRBV27 with TRBJ2-7; TRBD2 is a possible D gene (6 bases). V lost 6 bases and J lost 0, with 15 bases in between. CDR3 length equals 15 residues. Looked up from germline, CDR1 is MNHEY and CDR2 is SMNVEV (reference sequence). CDR3 bases: TGTGCCAGCAGGGGCCGGGGGACCGCCTCCTACGAGCAGTACTTC. Translated: CASRGRGTASYEQYF.

The chain joins TRBV24-1 to TRBJ1-5; 9 bases map to TRBD1. This CDR3 comprises 17 residues. Per germline, CDR1 KGHDR and CDR2 SFDVKD. J gave up 4 bases and V 6 bases, and 12 bases lay outside the gene matches. The CDR3 is CATSSGAGTGLNQPQHF. The CDR3 region has the DNA TGTGCCACCAGTTCCGGAGCCGGGACAGGGCTTAATCAGCCCCAGCATTTT.

As for this clone: A junction end diverges from the germline sequence, so it may reflect a read error. The V and J genes are TRBV9 and TRBJ2-1; no definite D call. The CDR3 totals 8 residues. The V gene's germline CDR1 is SGDLS and CDR2 YYNGEE. CDR3 loop: CASGELFF. In DNA form, the CDR3 reads TGTGCCAGCGGCGAGCTGTTCTTC.